This T cell receptor (beta chain) was sequenced for a study of tumor-infiltrating lymphocytes in oesophageal squamous cell carcinoma. The CDR3 is made up of 9 amino acids. V lost 4 bases and J lost 4, with 1 base in between. Germline-derived CDR1 and CDR2 are SQVTM and ANQGSEA. Using its own MiXCR run on the PCR reads, TCRdb lists one record per CDR3 protein. The table shows 15,000 to 20,000 distinct CDR3 sequences, with just under 40% occurring only once. Material for sequencing was esophageal tumor tissue. This receptor was taken from a male donor with esophageal squamous cell carcinoma. V usage is TRBV29-1 and J usage is TRBJ2-5; no reliable D call. As DNA, the CDR3 is TGCAGCGTTGTAGAGACCCAGTACTTC. Encoded protein: CSVVETQYF.